Described below is a single T cell receptor (beta chain) sequence and its context. Its antigen is currently unknown. This CDR3 region has 15 residues. J was trimmed by 0 bases and V by 3 bases; bases with no gene match: 1. The germline gives CDR1 ENHRY, CDR2 SYGVKD. Treatment denoted: skin biopsy from PPD injection site in Mantoux-positive individual. TCR cDNA received a 3' ligated oligonucleotide that carried a UMI. Reverse transcription used DNase-treated unsorted total RNA, aiming for about 1 to 1000 ng. This sample is drawn from a study of naive and memory T cell subsets. Study-level points and caveats: Potentially, T cell activation and differentiation skew this RNA-based measurement. Higher TCR numbers at tuberculin sites reflect T cell infiltration, per interpretation. Far more TCRs reportedly came from tuberculin skin test site biopsies.

Four PCR rounds used nested alpha and beta constant region primers plus the SP2 primer. In TCRdb, the UMI-ligation and nested PCR reads were re-called with MiXCR into one record per CDR3 protein. Among about 37,000 distinct CDR3 sequences listed, about 10% were seen once. The TCR originated in an adult in good health. The chain links TRBV10-3 to TRBJ2-3; TRBD2 matches 9 bases. This specimen consisted of skin, obtained from a tuberculin skin test site. The CDR3 loop reads CAISDLAGSTDTQYF. CDR3 sequence (DNA): TGTGCCATCAGTGATCTAGCGGGGAGCACAGATACGCAGTATTTT.